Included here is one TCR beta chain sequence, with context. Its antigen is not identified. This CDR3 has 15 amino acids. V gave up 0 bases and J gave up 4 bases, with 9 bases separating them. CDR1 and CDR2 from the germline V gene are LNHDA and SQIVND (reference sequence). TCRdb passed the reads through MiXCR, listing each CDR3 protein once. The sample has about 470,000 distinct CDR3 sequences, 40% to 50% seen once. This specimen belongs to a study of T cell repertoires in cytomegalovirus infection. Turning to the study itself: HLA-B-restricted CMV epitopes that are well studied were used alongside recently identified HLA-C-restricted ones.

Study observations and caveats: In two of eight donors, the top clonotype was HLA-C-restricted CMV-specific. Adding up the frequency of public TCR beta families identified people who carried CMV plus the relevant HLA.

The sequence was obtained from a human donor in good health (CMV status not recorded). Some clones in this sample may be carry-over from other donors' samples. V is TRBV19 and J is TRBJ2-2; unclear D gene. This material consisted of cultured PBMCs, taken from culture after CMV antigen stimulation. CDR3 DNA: TGTGCCAGTAGTATAGATGGGGTGGCCACCGGGGAGCTGTTTTTT. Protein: CASSIDGVATGELFF.